The sequence of this T cell receptor beta chain was determined in a study of control samples from healthy donors and cancer patients. The length of the CDR3 is 14 residues. CDR1 is SGDLS and CDR2 is YYNGEE in the germline V gene. Trimming cost V 5 bases and J 2 bases, with 10 bases left between them. Profiling relied on immunoSEQ multiplex PCR, and the TCRdb table lists in-frame clones only, not all of them. This sample has 28,000 or so clones; more than 75% occur once, and the top ten carry around a quarter. The specimen sequenced was PBMCs. The chain uses TRBV9 and TRBJ2-2; D unresolved. The TCR comes from a man in his sixties with colorectal cancer. For the CDR3, the DNA is TGTGCCAGCAGTTCGGCGACCAACACCGGGGAGCTGTTTTTT. The encoded protein is CASSSATNTGELFF. Combining the CDR3 with reference TRBV9 and TRBJ2-2 gives the whole variable domain DSGVTQTPKHLITATGQRVTLRCSPRSGDLSVYWYQQSLDQGLQFLIQYYNGEERAKGNILERFSAQQFPDLHSELNLSSLELGDSALYFCASSSATNTGELFFGEGSRLTVL.